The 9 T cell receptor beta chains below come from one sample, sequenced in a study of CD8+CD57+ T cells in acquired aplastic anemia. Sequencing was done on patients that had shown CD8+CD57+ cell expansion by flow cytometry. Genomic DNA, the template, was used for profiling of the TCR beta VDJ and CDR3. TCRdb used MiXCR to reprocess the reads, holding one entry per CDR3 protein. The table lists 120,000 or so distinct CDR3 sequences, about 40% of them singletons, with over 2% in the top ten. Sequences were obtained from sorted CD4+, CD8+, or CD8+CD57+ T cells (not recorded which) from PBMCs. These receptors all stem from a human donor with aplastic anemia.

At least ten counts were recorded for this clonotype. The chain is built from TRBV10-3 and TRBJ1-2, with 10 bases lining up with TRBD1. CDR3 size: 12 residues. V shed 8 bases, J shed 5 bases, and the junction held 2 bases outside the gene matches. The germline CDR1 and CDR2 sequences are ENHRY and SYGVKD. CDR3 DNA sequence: TGTGCCATCGGGACAGGGGAGTATGGCTACACCTTC. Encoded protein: CAIGTGEYGYTF.

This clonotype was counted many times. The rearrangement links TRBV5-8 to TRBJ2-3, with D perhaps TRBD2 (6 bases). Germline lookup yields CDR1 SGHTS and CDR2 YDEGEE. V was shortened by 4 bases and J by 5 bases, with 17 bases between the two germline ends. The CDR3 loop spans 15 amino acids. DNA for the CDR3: TGTGCCAGCAGCCGCGGTCTCGCGGGGTTAGATACGCAGTATTTT. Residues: CASSRGLAGLDTQYF.

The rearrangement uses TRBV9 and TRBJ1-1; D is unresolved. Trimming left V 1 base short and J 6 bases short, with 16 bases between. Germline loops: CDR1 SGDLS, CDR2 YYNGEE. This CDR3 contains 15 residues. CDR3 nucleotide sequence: TGTGCCAGCAGCGTATCACACACTGAGGGTTCTGAAGCTTTCTTT. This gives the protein CASSVSHTEGSEAFF.

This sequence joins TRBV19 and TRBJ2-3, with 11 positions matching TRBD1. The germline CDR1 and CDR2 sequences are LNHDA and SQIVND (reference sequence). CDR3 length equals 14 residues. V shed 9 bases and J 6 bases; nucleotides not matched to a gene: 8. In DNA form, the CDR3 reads TGTGCCAGCCGTGGGACAGGGGGATGGGATACGCAGTATTTT. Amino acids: CASRGTGGWDTQYF.

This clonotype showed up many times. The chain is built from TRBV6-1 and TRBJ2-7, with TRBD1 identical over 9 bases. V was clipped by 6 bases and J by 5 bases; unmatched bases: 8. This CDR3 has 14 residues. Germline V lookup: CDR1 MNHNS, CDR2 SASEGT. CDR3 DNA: TGTGCCAGCAGAAGGGACAGGGTTTTCCACGAGCAGTACTTC. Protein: CASRRDRVFHEQYF.

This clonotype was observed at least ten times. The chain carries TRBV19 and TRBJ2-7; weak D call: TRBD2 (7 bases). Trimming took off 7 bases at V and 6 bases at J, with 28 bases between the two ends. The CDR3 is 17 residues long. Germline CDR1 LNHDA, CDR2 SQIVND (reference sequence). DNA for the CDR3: TGTGCCAGTAAAGGACTTGAGAGGGGGGGCAGGAAGTCCGAGCAGTACTTC. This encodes CASKGLERGGRKSEQYF.

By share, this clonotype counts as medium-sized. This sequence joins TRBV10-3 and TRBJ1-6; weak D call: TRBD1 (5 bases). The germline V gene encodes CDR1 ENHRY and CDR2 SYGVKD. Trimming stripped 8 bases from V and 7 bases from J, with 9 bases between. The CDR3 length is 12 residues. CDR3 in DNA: TGTGCCATCGCGGGACCCAATTCACCCCTCCACTTT. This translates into CAIAGPNSPLHF.

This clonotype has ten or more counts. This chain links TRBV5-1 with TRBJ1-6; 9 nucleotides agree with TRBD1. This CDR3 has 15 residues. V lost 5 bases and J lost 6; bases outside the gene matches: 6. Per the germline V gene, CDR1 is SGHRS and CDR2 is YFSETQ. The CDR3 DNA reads TGCGCCAGCAGTCCCGTGGGACAGGGTAATTCACCCCTCCACTTT. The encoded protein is CASSPVGQGNSPLHF.

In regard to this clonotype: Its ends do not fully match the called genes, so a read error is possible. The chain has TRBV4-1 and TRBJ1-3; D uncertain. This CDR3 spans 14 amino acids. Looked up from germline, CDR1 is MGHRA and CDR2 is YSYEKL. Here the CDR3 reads CASSQVMVGDTIYF. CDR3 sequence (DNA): TGCGCCAGCAGCCAGGTGATGGTTGGAGACACCATATATTTT.